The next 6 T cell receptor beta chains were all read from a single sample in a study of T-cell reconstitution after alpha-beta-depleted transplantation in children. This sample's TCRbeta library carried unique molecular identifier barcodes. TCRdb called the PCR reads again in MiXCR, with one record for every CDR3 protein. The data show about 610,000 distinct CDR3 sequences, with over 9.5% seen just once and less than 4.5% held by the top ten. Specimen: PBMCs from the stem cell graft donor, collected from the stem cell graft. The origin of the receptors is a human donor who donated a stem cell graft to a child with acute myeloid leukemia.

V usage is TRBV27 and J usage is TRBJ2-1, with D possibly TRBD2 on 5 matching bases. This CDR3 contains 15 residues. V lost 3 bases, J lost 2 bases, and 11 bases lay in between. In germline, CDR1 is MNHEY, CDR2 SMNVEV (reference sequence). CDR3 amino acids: CASSFKWETYNEQFF. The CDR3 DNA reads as TGTGCCAGCAGTTTTAAGTGGGAGACCTACAATGAGCAGTTCTTC.

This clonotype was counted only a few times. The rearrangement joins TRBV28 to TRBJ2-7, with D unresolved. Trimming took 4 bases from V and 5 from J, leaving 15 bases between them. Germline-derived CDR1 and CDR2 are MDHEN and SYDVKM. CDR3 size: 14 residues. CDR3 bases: TGTGCCAGCAGTTCTCCGAGTGGGCGCGACGAGCAGTACTTC. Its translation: CASSSPSGRDEQYF.

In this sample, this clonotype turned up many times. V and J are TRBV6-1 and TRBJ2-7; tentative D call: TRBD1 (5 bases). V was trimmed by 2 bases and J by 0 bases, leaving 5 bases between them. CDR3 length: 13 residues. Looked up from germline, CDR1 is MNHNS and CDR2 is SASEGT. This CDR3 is CASSEQGSYEQYF. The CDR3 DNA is TGTGCCAGCAGTGAACAGGGCTCCTACGAGCAGTACTTC.

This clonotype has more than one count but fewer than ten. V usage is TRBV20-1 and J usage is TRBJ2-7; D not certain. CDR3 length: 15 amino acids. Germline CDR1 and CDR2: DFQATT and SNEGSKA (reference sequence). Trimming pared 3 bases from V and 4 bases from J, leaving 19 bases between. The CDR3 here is CSASPTPGSRYEQYF. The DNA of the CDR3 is TGCAGTGCTAGTCCCACCCCGGGCTCCCGTTACGAGCAGTACTTC.

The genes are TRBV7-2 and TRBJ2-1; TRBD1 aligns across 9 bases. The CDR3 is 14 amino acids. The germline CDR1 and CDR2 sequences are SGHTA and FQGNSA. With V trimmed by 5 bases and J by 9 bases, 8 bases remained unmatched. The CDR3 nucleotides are TGTGCCAGCAGCCCTCGACAGGGGGGAGGTGAGCAGTTCTTC. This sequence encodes CASSPRQGGGEQFF.

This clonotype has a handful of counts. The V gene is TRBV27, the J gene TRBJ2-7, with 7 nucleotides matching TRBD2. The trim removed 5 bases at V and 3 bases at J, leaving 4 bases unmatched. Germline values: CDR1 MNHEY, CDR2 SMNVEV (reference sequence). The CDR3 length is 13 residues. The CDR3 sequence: CASSGTSDYEQYF. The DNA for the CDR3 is TGTGCCAGCAGTGGTACTAGCGACTACGAGCAGTACTTC.